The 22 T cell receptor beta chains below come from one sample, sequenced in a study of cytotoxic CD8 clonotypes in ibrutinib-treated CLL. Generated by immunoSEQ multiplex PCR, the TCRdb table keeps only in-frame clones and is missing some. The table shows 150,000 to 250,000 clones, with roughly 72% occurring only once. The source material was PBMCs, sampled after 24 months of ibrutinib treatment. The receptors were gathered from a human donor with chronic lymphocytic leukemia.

CDR3 nucleotide sequence: TGTGCCAGCAGTGACTTAGGGAGGTCTGAAGCTTTCTTT. As protein: CASSDLGRSEAFF. The chain employs TRBV27 and TRBJ1-1, with D unclear. V was cut by 5 bases and J by 6 bases, with 13 bases left in between. Germline V gene data show CDR1 as MNHEY and CDR2 as SMNVEV (reference sequence). The CDR3 contains 13 residues.

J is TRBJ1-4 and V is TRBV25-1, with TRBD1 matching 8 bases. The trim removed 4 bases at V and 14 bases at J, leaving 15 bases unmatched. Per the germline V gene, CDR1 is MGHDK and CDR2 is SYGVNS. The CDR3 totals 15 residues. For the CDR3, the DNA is TGTGCCAGCAGTGTAGGCGGGACAGGTGGAGTTTTGCTGTTTTTT. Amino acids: CASSVGGTGGVLLFF.

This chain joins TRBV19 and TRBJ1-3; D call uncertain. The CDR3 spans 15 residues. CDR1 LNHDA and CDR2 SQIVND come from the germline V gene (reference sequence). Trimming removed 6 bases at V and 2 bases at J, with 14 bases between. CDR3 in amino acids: CASSTRPRPGNTIYF. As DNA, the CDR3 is TGTGCCAGTAGCACGAGGCCAAGACCTGGAAACACCATATATTTT.

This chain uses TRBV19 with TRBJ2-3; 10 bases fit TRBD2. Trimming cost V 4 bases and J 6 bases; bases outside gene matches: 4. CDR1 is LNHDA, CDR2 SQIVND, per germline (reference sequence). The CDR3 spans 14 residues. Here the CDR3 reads CASSTSGSLDTQYF. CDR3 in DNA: TGTGCCAGTAGTACTAGCGGGAGTTTGGATACGCAGTATTTT.

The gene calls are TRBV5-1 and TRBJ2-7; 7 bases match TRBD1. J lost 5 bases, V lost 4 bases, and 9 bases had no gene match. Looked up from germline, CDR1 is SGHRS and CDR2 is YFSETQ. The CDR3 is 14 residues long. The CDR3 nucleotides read TGCGCCAGCAGCCGGGACAGACCTCCTAACGAGCAGTACTTC. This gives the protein CASSRDRPPNEQYF.

This CDR3 is CASSLAGLSEQFF. DNA of the CDR3: TGCGCCAGCAGCTTGGCGGGGCTCAGCGAGCAGTTCTTC. The chain links TRBV5-1 to TRBJ2-1; D may match TRBD1 or TRBD2 (5 bases each). With 0 bases removed from V and 10 bases from J, the gap between germline ends came to 11 bases. CDR3 size: 13 residues. Germline V gene data show CDR1 as SGHRS and CDR2 as YFSETQ. The full variable domain, completed using reference TRBV5-1 and TRBJ2-1, is KAGVTQTPRYLIKTRGQQVTLSCSPISGHRSVSWYQQTPGQGLQFLFEYFSETQRNKGNFPGRFSGRQFSNSRSEMNVSTLELGDSALYLCASSLAGLSEQFFGPGTRLTVL.

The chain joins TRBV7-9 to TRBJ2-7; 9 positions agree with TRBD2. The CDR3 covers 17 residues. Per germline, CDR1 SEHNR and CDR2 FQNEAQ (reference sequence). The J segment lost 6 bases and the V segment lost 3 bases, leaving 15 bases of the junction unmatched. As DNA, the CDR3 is TGTGCCAGCAGCTTCACCCACCCTAGCGGGATAAGGTTCGAGCAGTACTTC. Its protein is CASSFTHPSGIRFEQYF.

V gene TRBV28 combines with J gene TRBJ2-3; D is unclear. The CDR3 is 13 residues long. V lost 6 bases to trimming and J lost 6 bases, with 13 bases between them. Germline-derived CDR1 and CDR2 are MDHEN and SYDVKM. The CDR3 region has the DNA TGTGCCAGCAGCCCCGGAACTCGGGATACGCAGTATTTT. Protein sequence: CASSPGTRDTQYF.

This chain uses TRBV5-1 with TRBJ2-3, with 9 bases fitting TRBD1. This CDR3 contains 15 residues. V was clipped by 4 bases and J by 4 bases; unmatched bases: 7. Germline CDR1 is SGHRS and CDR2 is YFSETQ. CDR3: CASSPTGGQPDTQYF. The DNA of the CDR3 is TGCGCCAGCAGCCCTACAGGGGGCCAGCCAGATACGCAGTATTTT.

CDR3 residues: CAISWRGYEQYF. CDR3 in DNA: TGTGCCATCAGTTGGAGGGGCTACGAGCAGTACTTC. V and J are TRBV10-3 and TRBJ2-7; D is perhaps TRBD2 (6 bases). The germline V gene has CDR1 ENHRY and CDR2 SYGVKD. The CDR3 spans 12 residues. V was cut by 5 bases and J by 3 bases, with 8 bases left in between.

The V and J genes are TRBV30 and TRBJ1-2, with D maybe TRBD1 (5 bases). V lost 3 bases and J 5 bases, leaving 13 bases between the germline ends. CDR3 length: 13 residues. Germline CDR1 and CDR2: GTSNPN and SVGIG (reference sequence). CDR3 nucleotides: TGTGCCTGGAGGTCGGGGGGTCAGTATGGCTACACCTTC. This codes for CAWRSGGQYGYTF.

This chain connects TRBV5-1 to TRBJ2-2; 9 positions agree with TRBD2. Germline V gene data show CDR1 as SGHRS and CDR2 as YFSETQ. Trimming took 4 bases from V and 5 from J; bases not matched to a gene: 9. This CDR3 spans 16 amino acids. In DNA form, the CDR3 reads TGCGCCAGCAGCCGGACAACTAGCGGGCGGACCGGGGAGCTGTTTTTT. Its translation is CASSRTTSGRTGELFF.

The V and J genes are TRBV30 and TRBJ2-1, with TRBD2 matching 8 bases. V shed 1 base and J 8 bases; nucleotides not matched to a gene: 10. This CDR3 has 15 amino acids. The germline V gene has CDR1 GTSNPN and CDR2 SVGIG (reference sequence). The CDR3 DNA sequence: TGTGCCTGGAGTGCGGGAGCGGGAGCAATTCATGAGCAGTTCTTC. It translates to CAWSAGAGAIHEQFF.

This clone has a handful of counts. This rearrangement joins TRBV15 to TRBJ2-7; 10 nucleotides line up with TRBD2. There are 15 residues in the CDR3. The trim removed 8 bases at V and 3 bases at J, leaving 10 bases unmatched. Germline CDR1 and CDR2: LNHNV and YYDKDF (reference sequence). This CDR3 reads CATAQGLAADYEQYF. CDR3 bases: TGTGCCACCGCCCAAGGACTAGCGGCTGACTACGAGCAGTACTTC.

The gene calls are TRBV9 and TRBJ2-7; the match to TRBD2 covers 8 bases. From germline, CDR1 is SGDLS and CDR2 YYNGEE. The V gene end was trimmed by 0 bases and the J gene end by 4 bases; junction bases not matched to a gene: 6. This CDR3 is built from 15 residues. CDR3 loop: CASSVGAGEVYEQYF. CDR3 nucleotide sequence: TGTGCCAGCAGCGTAGGAGCGGGAGAGGTATACGAGCAGTACTTC.

For the CDR3, the DNA is TGTGCCTGGAGTGTCCGTCATAGCGGGAGCTCCTACGAGCAGTACTTC. Translation: CAWSVRHSGSSYEQYF. The chain links TRBV30 to TRBJ2-7; 9 nucleotides line up with TRBD2. With V trimmed by 0 bases and J by 0 bases, 6 bases remained unmatched. This CDR3 comprises 16 residues. Germline CDR1 and CDR2: GTSNPN and SVGIG (reference sequence).

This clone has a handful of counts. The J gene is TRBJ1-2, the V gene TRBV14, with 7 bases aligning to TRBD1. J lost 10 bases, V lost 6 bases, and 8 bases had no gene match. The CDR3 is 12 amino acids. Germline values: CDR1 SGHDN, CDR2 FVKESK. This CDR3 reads CASRPTGAHYTF. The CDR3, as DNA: TGTGCCAGCAGACCCACAGGGGCCCACTACACCTTC. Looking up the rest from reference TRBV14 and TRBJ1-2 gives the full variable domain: EAGVTQFPSHSVIEKGQTVTLRCDPISGHDNLYWYRRVMGKEIKFLLHFVKESKQDESGMPNNRFLAERTGGTYSTLKVQPAELEDSGVYFCASRPTGAHYTFGSGTRLTVV.

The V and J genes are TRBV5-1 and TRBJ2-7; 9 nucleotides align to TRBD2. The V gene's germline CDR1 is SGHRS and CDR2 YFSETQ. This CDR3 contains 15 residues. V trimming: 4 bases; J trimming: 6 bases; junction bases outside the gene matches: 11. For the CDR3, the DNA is TGCGCCAGCAGCCCCGGGACTAGCAGTCTTAGCGAGCAGTACTTC. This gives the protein CASSPGTSSLSEQYF.

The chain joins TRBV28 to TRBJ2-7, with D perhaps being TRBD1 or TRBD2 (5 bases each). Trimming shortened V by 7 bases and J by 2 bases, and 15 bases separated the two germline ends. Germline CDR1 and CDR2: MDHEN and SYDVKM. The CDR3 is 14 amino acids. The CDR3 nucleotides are TGTGCCAGCATCAGGGACGGGAAGACCTACGAGCAGTACTTC. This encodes CASIRDGKTYEQYF.

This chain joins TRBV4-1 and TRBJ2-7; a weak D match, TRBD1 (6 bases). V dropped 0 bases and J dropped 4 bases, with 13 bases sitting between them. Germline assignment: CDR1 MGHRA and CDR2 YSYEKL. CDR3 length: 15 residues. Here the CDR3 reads CASSQDGTGIYEQYF. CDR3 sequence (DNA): TGCGCCAGCAGCCAAGATGGCACAGGGATATACGAGCAGTACTTC.

CDR3 nucleotide sequence: TGCAGCGTTGAAGGGGGTGTCGGGCAAGCCTACGAGCAGTACTTC. It translates to CSVEGGVGQAYEQYF. V gene TRBV29-1 combines with J gene TRBJ2-7; D remains unclear. With 1 base removed from V and 2 bases from J, the gap between germline ends came to 15 bases. This CDR3 spans 15 amino acids. Germline lookup yields CDR1 SQVTM and CDR2 ANQGSEA.

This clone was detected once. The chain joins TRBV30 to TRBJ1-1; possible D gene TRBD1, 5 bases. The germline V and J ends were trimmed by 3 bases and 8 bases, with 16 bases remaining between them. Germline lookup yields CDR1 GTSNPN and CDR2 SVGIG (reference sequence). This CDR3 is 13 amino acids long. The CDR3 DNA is TGTGCCTGGAGGGGTTTAGGGGTTTCGGAAGCTTTCTTT. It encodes CAWRGLGVSEAFF.